The 15 T cell receptor beta chains below all came from one sample that was sequenced in a study of OX40 agonist ivuxolimab in advanced cancers. The repertoire was sequenced with immunoSEQ multiplex PCR; TCRdb's copy has only in-frame clones and lacks some. The table lists tens of thousands of clones, 75% to 85% of them singletons, with about 5.7% in the top ten. Sequences were derived from CD4+ or CD8+ T cells sorted from blood, sampled in a trial of the OX40 agonist ivuxolimab. The source of these receptors is an adult with an advanced solid tumor such as melanoma, head and neck, liver or kidney cancer.

The chain joins TRBV14 to TRBJ2-1, with 7 bases that match TRBD2. The V gene's germline CDR1 is SGHDN and CDR2 FVKESK. There are 13 residues in the CDR3. J was trimmed by 6 bases and V by 4 bases; bases with no gene match: 3. CDR3 region: CASSRRLANEQFF. Written as DNA, the CDR3 is TGTGCCAGCAGCCGCCGACTAGCCAATGAGCAGTTCTTC.

This clone was detected once. The CDR3 sequence is CASSVTTGKGGYTF. The CDR3 DNA sequence: TGTGCCAGCAGTGTCACGACAGGGAAGGGTGGCTACACCTTC. The J gene is TRBJ1-2, the V gene TRBV6-4, with 7 bases that match TRBD1. Per the germline V gene, CDR1 is MRHNA and CDR2 is SNTAGT. CDR3 size: 14 residues. V shed 4 bases and J 7 bases; nucleotides not matched to a gene: 9.

CDR3 sequence reads: CASSMTGGAHNEQFF. The CDR3 DNA reads TGTGCCAGTAGTATGACAGGGGGCGCCCACAATGAGCAGTTCTTC. The chain is built from TRBV19 and TRBJ2-1, with TRBD1 matching 10 bases. V dropped 3 bases and J dropped 5; count of bases not matched to a gene: 4. CDR1 and CDR2 (germline): LNHDA, SQIVND (reference sequence). There are 15 residues in the CDR3.

As to this clone: One end of the junction fails to match germline, which may point to a read error. CDR3 amino acids: CASSGTGGKQPQHF. The CDR3 DNA sequence: TGTGCCAGCAGTGGGACAGGGGGCAAACAGCCCCAGCATTTT. The V gene is TRBV6-1, the J gene TRBJ1-5; 11 bases align to TRBD1. Germline CDR1 reads MNHNS; CDR2 reads SASEGT. The CDR3 has 14 amino acids.

The rearrangement uses TRBV7-9 and TRBJ2-7; tentative D call: TRBD2 (6 bases). The V gene lost 1 base and the J gene lost 5 bases, with 9 bases spanning the gap. Germline assignment: CDR1 SEHNR and CDR2 FQNEAQ (reference sequence). This CDR3 comprises 13 residues. The chain's CDR3 is CASSLGSSDEQYF. Here the CDR3 DNA reads TGTGCCAGCAGCTTAGGCTCTAGCGACGAGCAGTACTTC.

The rearrangement links TRBV2 to TRBJ1-2, with TRBD1 matching over 7 bases. CDR1 and CDR2 (germline): SNHLY, FYNNEI. The CDR3 totals 14 residues. J was trimmed by 5 bases and V by 7 bases; bases with no gene match: 10. The CDR3 reads CASTLGGGLYGYTF. The DNA for the CDR3 is TGTGCCAGCACCCTCGGAGGGGGCCTATATGGCTACACCTTC.

A single count supports this clone. CDR3 DNA sequence: TGTGCCAGCAGTTACGGCCTAAGCACAGATACGCAGTATTTT. Translating it yields CASSYGLSTDTQYF. The chain joins TRBV6-6 to TRBJ2-3; D not resolved. The germline gives CDR1 MNHNY, CDR2 SVGAGI (reference sequence). Trimming took 2 bases from V and 0 from J, leaving 6 bases between them. The CDR3 totals 14 residues.

The rearrangement uses TRBV6-5 and TRBJ1-1; no definite D call. The CDR3 is 13 residues long. Between the trimmed V and J ends, which lost 8 bases and 5 bases, there was a span of 15 bases. The germline CDR1 and CDR2 sequences are MNHEY and SVGAGI. CDR3 in amino acids: CASSLPLGTEAFF. Written as DNA, the CDR3 is TGTGCCAGCTCACTACCTTTAGGGACTGAAGCTTTCTTT.

This chain joins TRBV7-8 and TRBJ2-1, with D perhaps matching TRBD1 (6 bases). Trimming removed 4 bases from V and 2 bases from J, with 18 bases in between. Looked up from germline, CDR1 is SGHVS and CDR2 is FQNEAQ. CDR3 size: 17 residues. This CDR3 reads CASSSGVVSTAYNEQFF. The CDR3 nucleotides read TGTGCCAGCAGCTCAGGGGTGGTTAGCACCGCCTACAATGAGCAGTTCTTC. Full variable domain (rest looked up from reference TRBV7-8 and TRBJ2-1): GAGVSQSPRYKVAKRGQDVALRCDPISGHVSLFWYQQALGQGPEFLTYFQNEAQLDKSGLPSDRFFAERPEGSVSTLKIQRTQQEDSAVYLCASSSGVVSTAYNEQFFGPGTRLTVL.

This chain uses TRBV4-2 with TRBJ2-2; 14 bases are shared with TRBD2. The germline gives CDR1 LGHNA, CDR2 YNFKEQ. The CDR3 is 16 amino acids. V lost 1 base, J lost 9 bases, and 4 bases stayed unmatched. The CDR3 loop is CASSQGLAGGVRELFF. CDR3 nucleotides: TGTGCCAGCAGCCAAGGACTAGCGGGAGGGGTCAGGGAGCTGTTTTTT.

The chain employs TRBV28 and TRBJ2-7, with D hard to call. The CDR3 has 16 residues. Germline-derived CDR1 and CDR2 are MDHEN and SYDVKM. The V gene lost 6 bases and the J gene lost 6 bases, with 24 bases spanning the gap. CDR3 amino acids: CASSSPAGKGAGEQYF. Written as DNA, the CDR3 is TGTGCCAGCAGCTCCCCCGCAGGTAAAGGCGCAGGCGAGCAGTACTTC.

A few counts support this clone. J is TRBJ1-5 and V is TRBV18; tentatively, D is TRBD1 (5 bases). The CDR3 length is 16 residues. CDR1 and CDR2 from the germline V gene are KGHSH and LQKENI. Trimming took 5 bases from V and 3 from J, leaving 17 bases between them. The CDR3 protein is CASSNRRGVSNQPQHF. The CDR3 nucleotides are TGTGCCAGCTCAAACCGGCGGGGGGTATCCAATCAGCCCCAGCATTTT.

The J gene is TRBJ2-7, the V gene TRBV7-8; D is ambiguous. Trimming stripped 5 bases from V and 6 bases from J, with 14 bases between. CDR1 SGHVS and CDR2 FQNEAQ come from the germline V gene. The CDR3 consists of 13 residues. CDR3 protein: CASSPELGIEQYF. The CDR3 DNA sequence: TGTGCCAGCAGCCCTGAGCTTGGGATCGAGCAGTACTTC.

This chain joins TRBV7-9 and TRBJ2-2; TRBD1 aligns across 12 bases. Germline V lookup: CDR1 SEHNR, CDR2 FQNEAQ (reference sequence). This CDR3 spans 16 amino acids. J lost 7 bases, V lost 5 bases, and 8 bases had no gene match. CDR3 coding DNA: TGTGCCAGCAGCACGGGACAGGGGGCGTCGGGCGGGGAGCTGTTTTTT. Translated: CASSTGQGASGGELFF.

V and J are TRBV9 and TRBJ2-4; 8 positions agree with TRBD1. V shed 2 bases and J 9 bases; nucleotides not matched to a gene: 25. CDR1 is SGDLS and CDR2 is YYNGEE in the germline V gene. The CDR3 length is 20 residues. Here the CDR3 DNA reads TGTGCCAGCAGCGTCACCACAGGGACAGGACCCCTGGCGTACGATACCATTCAGTACTTC. Amino acids: CASSVTTGTGPLAYDTIQYF.